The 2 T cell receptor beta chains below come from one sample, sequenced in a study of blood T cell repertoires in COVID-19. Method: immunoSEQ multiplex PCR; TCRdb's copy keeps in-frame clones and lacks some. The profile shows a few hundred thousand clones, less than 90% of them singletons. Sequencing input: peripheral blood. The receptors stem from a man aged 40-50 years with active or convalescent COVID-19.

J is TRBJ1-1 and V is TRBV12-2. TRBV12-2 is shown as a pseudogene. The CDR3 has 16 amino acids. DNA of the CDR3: TGTGCAAGTCGCTTACCCCGGGGACTGAGTAACACTGAAGCTTTCTTT. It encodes CASRLPRGLSNTEAFF.

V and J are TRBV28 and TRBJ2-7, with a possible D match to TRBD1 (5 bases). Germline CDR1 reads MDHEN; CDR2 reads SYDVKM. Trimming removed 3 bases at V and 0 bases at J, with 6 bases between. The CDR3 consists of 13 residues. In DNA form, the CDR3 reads TGTGCCAGCAGTTTCGACAGCTCCTACGAGCAGTACTTC. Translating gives CASSFDSSYEQYF.